This T cell receptor (beta chain) was recorded in a study of regulatory T cells in long-lasting Graves disease. Study-wide context: The study counted Graves' disease as persistent given over 5 years of antithyroid drugs and positive TSH receptor antibodies. Study-wide results and limits: Persistent Graves' disease cases displayed lower TCR diversity than newly diagnosed ones. Segments TRBV28, TRBJ1-2 and TRBJ2-5 showed preferential usage in persistent disease.

Worth noting for this clonotype: Its antigen remains unidentified. Being one base from a much bigger clone, this may be a read error.

This CDR3 contains 13 residues. The V gene's germline CDR1 is SNHLY and CDR2 FYNNEI. The V gene lost 6 bases and the J gene lost 10 bases, with 16 bases spanning the gap. Both iRepertoire HTBI primers and Arm-PCR of CDR3 regions were used to build the TCR beta libraries. MiXCR was run by TCRdb on the multiplex PCR reads, yielding one entry per CDR3 protein. The sample lists over 450,000 distinct CDR3 sequences; roughly 21% were seen once. The sample's time point: persistent/refractory GD, antithyroid drugs over 5 years with positive TRAb. PBMC-derived RNA was used for the TCR library. EDTA tubes collected around 10 milliliters of peripheral blood.

V gene TRBV2 combines with J gene TRBJ2-1; no definite D call. The source is a female donor with Graves disease. The sample consisted of peripheral blood mononuclear cells (PBMCs), taken when the disease was refractory, from a patient treated with antithyroid drugs. The CDR3 DNA is TGTGCCAGCAGGGAAAGGGCGCCGTACGAGCAGTTCTTC. Translation: CASRERAPYEQFF.